The rows below give T cell receptor beta chains drawn from one sample of a study of regulatory T cells in long-lasting Graves disease. TCRdb reprocessed the multiplex PCR reads via MiXCR and lists one record per CDR3 protein. The data contain a few hundred thousand distinct CDR3 sequences, 18% of them seen just once; the ten biggest clones take up approximately 14%. These data were likewise used in another study, on T cells in Graves' hyperthyroidism and ophthalmopathy.

Sample: peripheral blood mononuclear cells (PBMCs), taken at new diagnosis, from a patient treated with antithyroid drugs. Receptors originate from a young woman with Graves disease. Each CDR3 is given with its conserved first and last residue. A D gene is named only where the DNA matches it firmly. Part of the rows lack a size; the others show once, few, many or a class for expanded clones.

many	TRBV12-3/TRBV12-4	TRBJ2-7	TRBD1	TGTGCCAGCAGCCCGCAGGGGGCAGGGGCCTACGAGCAGTACTTC	CASSPQGAGAYEQYF
many	TRBV2	TRBJ1-1	NA	TGTGCCAGCAGGACTACGAACACTGAAGCTTTCTTT	CASRTTNTEAFF
many	TRBV6-1	TRBJ2-5	NA	TGTGCCAGCAGTGACACCATTCAAGAGACCCAGTACTTC	CASSDTIQETQYF
few	TRBV2	TRBJ2-2	NA	TGTGCCAGCAGTGAGTGGCAGGGATCCACCGGGGAGCTGTTTTTT	CASSEWQGSTGELFF
many	TRBV4-2	TRBJ2-5	NA	TGTGCCAGCAGCCATGCCTCGGGTCCACAAGAGACCCAGTACTTC	CASSHASGPQETQYF
many	TRBV27	TRBJ2-7	TRBD1	TGTGCCAGCAGTTTATCATACAGGGGGTACAGCGAGCAGTACTTC	CASSLSYRGYSEQYF
many	TRBV6-5	TRBJ2-7	TRBD2	TGTGCCAGCAGTTACAGGCCTAGCGGGGGACACGAGCAGTACTTC	CASSYRPSGGHEQYF
NA	TRBV11-2	TRBJ1-6	NA	TGTGCCAGCCTTGCATCATCGGGACTTGATGGTTCACCCCTCCACTTT	CASLASSGLDGSPLHF
many	TRBV3-1	TRBJ2-1	TRBD2	TGTGCCAGCAGCCAAGATTCGGGGGGCTCCTACAATGAGCAGTTCTTC	CASSQDSGGSYNEQFF
many	TRBV3-1	TRBJ2-1	NA	TGTGCCAGCAGCCAAGATCCCCTTCCCTACAATGAGCAGTTCTTC	CASSQDPLPYNEQFF
NA	TRBV12-3/TRBV12-4	TRBJ2-2	TRBD1	TGTGCCAGCAGCCCCAATCGACAGGGGGCCGGGGAGCTGTTTTTT	CASSPNRQGAGELFF
NA	TRBV7-2	TRBJ2-7	TRBD1	TGTGCCAGCACCGGGACAGGGGAAGAGCAGTACTTC	CASTGTGEEQYF
NA	TRBV10-3	TRBJ1-2	NA	TGTGCCGTCAGTGACGTACAGGGAGGCTACACCTTC	CAVSDVQGGYTF
many	TRBV7-9	TRBJ1-2	NA	TGTGCCAGCAGCGGGGGGCAGGGAGACGGGGGCTACACCTTC	CASSGGQGDGGYTF
many	TRBV27	TRBJ1-5	TRBD1	TGTGCCAGCAGTTTATTCGGACAGGGCAGGGGCAATCAGCCCCAGCATTTT	CASSLFGQGRGNQPQHF
many	TRBV7-3	TRBJ2-7	NA	TGTGCCAGCAGCTTGGGCAGGAAATACGAGCAGTACTTC	CASSLGRKYEQYF
many	TRBV7-2	TRBJ2-5	TRBD1	TGTGCCAGCAGCTTCGACAGGGGCATCCAAGAGACCCAGTACTTC	CASSFDRGIQETQYF
many	TRBV3-1	TRBJ2-7	NA	TGTGCCAGCAGCCAAGGCAGGGGTTGGCGGTACGAGCAGTACTTC	CASSQGRGWRYEQYF
NA	TRBV9	TRBJ2-4	NA	TGTGCCAGCAGCGTAGAACCAGGGGAGGCCAAAAACATTCAGTACTTC	CASSVEPGEAKNIQYF
many	TRBV3-1	TRBJ2-7	NA	TGTGCCAGCAGCTCCCGGGATCTAGGAGACGAGCAGTACTTC	CASSSRDLGDEQYF
many	TRBV5-1	TRBJ1-1	NA	TGCGCCAGCACCATCGGGCAGGGCACTGAAGCTTTCTTT	CASTIGQGTEAFF
NA	TRBV5-1	TRBJ2-2	NA	TGCGCCAGCAGCTCCCAGTTAATTCAAAACACCGGGGAGCTGTTTTTT	CASSSQLIQNTGELFF
many	TRBV5-1	TRBJ1-5	NA	TGCGCCAGCAGCTTGGTTCCGGCGGGGAGCAATCAGCCCCAGCATTTT	CASSLVPAGSNQPQHF
once	TRBV7-9	TRBJ2-5	TRBD2	TGTGCCAGCAGCCCTCGGGAGGGAGAGACCCAGTACTTC	CASSPREGETQYF
many	TRBV20-1	TRBJ1-2	NA	TGCAGTGCTAGAGTGGCAGATAACTATGGCTACACCTTC	CSARVADNYGYTF
NA	TRBV12-3/TRBV12-4	TRBJ2-2	TRBD1	TGTGCCAGCAGTCCTCGACAGGGGGCTTCTAGGACCGGGGAGCTGTTTTTT	CASSPRQGASRTGELFF
NA	TRBV12-3/TRBV12-4	TRBJ1-1	NA	TGTGCCAGCAGGCGGGTAGGAGCGAACACTGAAGCTTTCTTT	CASRRVGANTEAFF
NA	TRBV4-2	TRBJ1-1	NA	TGTGCCAGCAGCCCTCTAGTGAGGGCGAAAACTGAAGCTTTCTTT	CASSPLVRAKTEAFF
many	TRBV7-2	TRBJ1-2	TRBD1	TGTGCCAGCAGCTTAGATCCAGGTCAGGGGGCAGGCTATGGCTACACCTTC	CASSLDPGQGAGYGYTF
many	TRBV10-3	TRBJ2-7	NA	TGTGCCAGTCAATGGGTGGCCACAGGCGAGCAGTACTTC	CASQWVATGEQYF
many	TRBV20-1	TRBJ1-1	NA	TGCAGTGCTAGTTCCCTCCTGAACACTGAAGCTTTCTTT	CSASSLLNTEAFF
many	TRBV6-5	TRBJ1-1	NA	TGTGCCAGCAGTTACCCCTTGAACACTGAAGCTTTCTTT	CASSYPLNTEAFF
many	TRBV7-9	TRBJ1-4	NA	TGTGCCAGCAGCTTAGCGTTCGAGGATGAAAAACTGTTTTTT	CASSLAFEDEKLFF
many	TRBV7-2	TRBJ1-1	TRBD1	TGTGCCAGCAGCTTGGACAGGATGAACACTGAAGCTTTCTTT	CASSLDRMNTEAFF
many	TRBV6-1	TRBJ1-2	TRBD1	TGTGCCAGCAGTGCATCCAGGGGGAATGGCTACACCTTC	CASSASRGNGYTF
NA	TRBV27	TRBJ2-2	TRBD1	TGTGCCAGCAGGTCGGGACAGGGACGGACCGGGGAGCCGTTTTTT	CASRSGQGRTGEPFF
few	TRBV4-1	TRBJ1-2	NA	TGCGCCAGCAGCCAAGGAAAAGCTAACTATGGCTACACCTTC	CASSQGKANYGYTF
NA	TRBV7-2	TRBJ2-2	NA	TGTGCCAGCAGCTTAGACCCGGCGGGGGCAAACACCGGGGAGCTGTTTTTT	CASSLDPAGANTGELFF
many	TRBV19	TRBJ1-5	NA	TGTGCCAGTAGTATTCCCCTTGGATCTCGGTGGCAGCCCCAGCATTTT	CASSIPLGSRWQPQHF
many	TRBV7-2	TRBJ2-5	NA	TGTGCCAGCAGCTTATCCTTCCAAGAGACCCAGTACTTC	CASSLSFQETQYF
many	TRBV6-5	TRBJ2-7	NA	TGTGCCAGCAGTTATTCCTTACAGCCGACCCTCGTCGAGCAGTACTTC	CASSYSLQPTLVEQYF
many	TRBV11-2	TRBJ1-2	NA	TGTGCCAGCAGGCAAGAAGGTGGAGGCTACACCTTC	CASRQEGGGYTF
many	TRBV28	TRBJ1-3	NA	TGTGCCAGCAGTGCATCGACAGGCTCTGGAAACACCATATATTTT	CASSASTGSGNTIYF
NA	TRBV11-3	TRBJ2-3	NA	TGTGCCAGCAGCTTAGGCGCGGAATCCACAGATACGCAGTATTTT	CASSLGAESTDTQYF
many	TRBV5-8	TRBJ1-2	NA	TGTGCCAGCAGCCCCCAGTACAGGGACGGCTACACCTTC	CASSPQYRDGYTF
once	TRBV3-1	TRBJ2-1	NA	TGTGCCAGCAGCCAAGAGAATAGACTAGAGCAGTTCTTC	CASSQENRLEQFF
many	TRBV5-5	TRBJ1-5	NA	TGCGCCAGCAGCTTGGCCAGAGGACAGCCCCAGCATTTT	CASSLARGQPQHF